This TCR beta chain was recovered during a study of CD8+CD57+ T cells in acquired aplastic anemia. Concerning this clonotype itself: The antigen is not known.

According to the study, genomic DNA was the template for TCR beta VDJ and CDR3 profiling. Each CDR3 protein gets one entry after TCRdb re-called the reads with MiXCR. The sample has 160,000 or so distinct CDR3 sequences; approximately 44% are singletons. Patients picked for sequencing had shown CD8+CD57+ cell expansion detected by flow cytometry. Notes on the study in general: Between patients and controls, CD8+ Simpson's diversity did not vary significantly.

CDR1 SEHNR and CDR2 FQNEAQ come from the germline V gene (reference sequence). Trimming cost V 5 bases and J 1 base, with 8 bases left between them. The CDR3 is made up of 13 amino acids. This clonotype originated in a human donor with aplastic anemia. The sequencing input was sorted CD4+, CD8+, or CD8+CD57+ T cells (not recorded which) from PBMCs. This chain links TRBV7-9 with TRBJ1-2; D gene uncertain. The CDR3 reads CASSVGINYGYTF. The CDR3 DNA reads as TGTGCCAGCAGCGTCGGGATTAACTATGGCTACACCTTC.